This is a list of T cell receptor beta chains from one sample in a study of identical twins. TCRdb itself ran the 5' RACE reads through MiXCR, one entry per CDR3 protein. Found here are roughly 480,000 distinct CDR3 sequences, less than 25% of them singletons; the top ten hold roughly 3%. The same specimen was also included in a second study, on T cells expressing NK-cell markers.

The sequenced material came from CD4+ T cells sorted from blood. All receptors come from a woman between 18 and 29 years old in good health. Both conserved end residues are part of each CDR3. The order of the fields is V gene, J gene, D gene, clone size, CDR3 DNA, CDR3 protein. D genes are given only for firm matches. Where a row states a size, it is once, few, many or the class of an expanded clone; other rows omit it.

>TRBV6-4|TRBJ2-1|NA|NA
TGTGCCAGCAGTGACTCGCCTAACCCGCCCAATGAGCAGTTCTTC
CASSDSPNPPNEQFF
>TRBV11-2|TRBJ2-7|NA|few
TGTGCCAGCAGCTCCGCGGCGCGGGGCGAGCAGTACTTC
CASSSAARGEQYF
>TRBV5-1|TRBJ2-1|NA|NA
TGCGCCAGCAGCTCATCAAGGTTCTACAATGAGCAGTTCTTC
CASSSSRFYNEQFF
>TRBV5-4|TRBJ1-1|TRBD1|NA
TGTGCCAGCAGCCCCGGACAGGGGAGGCCTGAAGCTTTCTTT
CASSPGQGRPEAFF
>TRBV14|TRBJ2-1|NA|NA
TGTGCCAGCAGCCAATGGCAGGCCCCTTACAATGAGCAGTTCTTC
CASSQWQAPYNEQFF
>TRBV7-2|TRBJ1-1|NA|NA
TGTGCCAGCAGCTTAACGGGTCTGGGGTCTGAAGCTTTCTTT
CASSLTGLGSEAFF
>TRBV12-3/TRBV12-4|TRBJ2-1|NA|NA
TGTGCCAGCACCACCCCCCCGGCCAAGGAGACGGTGCAGTTCTTC
CASTTPPAKETVQFF
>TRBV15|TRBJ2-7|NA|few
TGTGCCACCAGCCAGGGGAGGACCTCCTACGAGCAGTACTTC
CATSQGRTSYEQYF
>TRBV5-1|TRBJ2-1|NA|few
TGCGCCAGCAGCTCTACCGGGGCTAACAATGAGCAGTTCTTC
CASSSTGANNEQFF
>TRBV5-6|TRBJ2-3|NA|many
TGTGCCAGCAGCCTGTCCGGTACGCAGTATTTT
CASSLSGTQYF
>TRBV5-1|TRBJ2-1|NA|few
TGCGCCAGCAGCTTGTTTGGGGCCGGAGAGCAGTTCTTC
CASSLFGAGEQFF
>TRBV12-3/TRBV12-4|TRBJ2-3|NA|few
TGTGCCAGCATCCCGTTTGAGAGCACAGATACGCAGTATTTT
CASIPFESTDTQYF
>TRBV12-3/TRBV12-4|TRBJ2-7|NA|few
TGTGCCAGCAGACCACAGGGCGGCGGTTACGAGCAGTACTTC
CASRPQGGGYEQYF
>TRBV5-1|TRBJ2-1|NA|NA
TGCGCCAGCAGCCCTAGTGTAACCGGCGAGCAGTTCTTC
CASSPSVTGEQFF
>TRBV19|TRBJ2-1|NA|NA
TGTGCCAGTAGTGTCCACCAGGGGGGTGAGCAGTTCTTC
CASSVHQGGEQFF
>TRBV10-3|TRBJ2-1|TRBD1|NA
TGTGCCATAGGACAGGGGGGGGATGAGCAGTTCTTC
CAIGQGGDEQFF